The 30 T cell receptor beta chains below were found in one sample sequenced in a study of CD8+CD57+ T cells in acquired aplastic anemia. Genomic DNA acted as the template from which TCR beta VDJ combination and CDR3 sequence profiling were carried out. TCRdb re-called the reads through MiXCR, storing one row per CDR3 protein. In the table there are 150,000 to 200,000 distinct CDR3 sequences, 48% of which are singletons. Previously, flow cytometry had revealed CD8+CD57+ cell expansion in the patients chosen for sequencing. Material: sorted CD4+, CD8+, or CD8+CD57+ T cells (not recorded which) from PBMCs. These receptors originate from a human donor with aplastic anemia.

The chain has TRBV2 and TRBJ1-5; no clear D gene. The ends were cut back, 2 bases at V and 5 bases at J, with 7 bases in the middle. CDR1 SNHLY and CDR2 FYNNEI come from the germline V gene. The CDR3 is 13 residues long. CDR3 region: CASSERSYQPQHF. The CDR3 region has the DNA TGTGCCAGCAGTGAAAGGAGTTATCAGCCCCAGCATTTT. The full variable domain, its missing parts supplied by reference TRBV2 and TRBJ1-5, is EPEVTQTPSHQVTQMGQEVILRCVPISNHLYFYWYRQILGQKVEFLVSFYNNEISEKSEIFDDQFSVERPDGSNFTLKIRSTKLEDSAMYFCASSERSYQPQHFGDGTRLSIL.

The gene calls are TRBV19 and TRBJ1-1; tentative D call: TRBD1 (6 bases). This CDR3 has 14 amino acids. Germline values: CDR1 LNHDA, CDR2 SQIVND (reference sequence). V lost 6 bases to trimming and J lost 2 bases, with 13 bases between them. The CDR3 nucleotides are TGTGCCAGTAGACCCGACAGGACCAACACTGAAGCTTTCTTT. This codes for CASRPDRTNTEAFF.

This clonotype was counted many times. V gene TRBV7-6 combines with J gene TRBJ1-2, with D possibly being TRBD1 (5 bases). This CDR3 has 14 residues. With 5 bases removed from V and 6 bases from J, the gap between germline ends came to 16 bases. CDR1 is SGHVS and CDR2 is FNYEAQ in the germline V gene. This CDR3 reads CASSPMGRDHGYTF. The DNA for the CDR3 is TGTGCCAGCAGCCCCATGGGCAGGGACCATGGCTACACCTTC.

A remark on this clonotype: One junction end does not reproduce the germline sequence, and a read error may be involved. The chain combines TRBV5-1 with TRBJ2-1, with 14 bases identical to TRBD2. Germline CDR1 is SGHRS and CDR2 is YFSETQ. This CDR3 contains 17 residues. CDR3 nucleotide sequence: TGCCCCAGCAGCAGTGGGACTAGCGGGGGATTTAACAATGAGCAGTCCTTC. This codes for CPSSSGTSGGFNNEQSF.

This chain connects TRBV14 to TRBJ1-6; D not certain. This CDR3 spans 8 amino acids. In germline, CDR1 is SGHDN, CDR2 FVKESK. V lost 9 bases and J lost 12, with 3 bases in between. CDR3 in amino acids: CASGPLHF. Here the CDR3 DNA reads TGTGCCAGTGGACCCCTCCACTTT.

V is TRBV11-1 and J is TRBJ2-1; 8 bases match TRBD1. The CDR3 length is 15 residues. CDR1 is SGHAT and CDR2 is FQDESV in the germline V gene (reference sequence). V lost 5 bases and J lost 6; bases outside the gene matches: 9. CDR3 protein: CASSVRTGPRNEQFF. In DNA form, the CDR3 reads TGTGCCAGCAGCGTGCGGACAGGGCCCCGCAATGAGCAGTTCTTC. Looking up the rest from reference TRBV11-1 and TRBJ2-1 gives the full variable domain: EAEVAQSPRYKITEKSQAVAFWCDPISGHATLYWYRQILGQGPELLVQFQDESVVDDSQLPKDRFSAERLKGVDSTLKIQPAELGDSAMYLCASSVRTGPRNEQFFGPGTRLTVL.

Worth noting for this clonotype: One end of the junction varies from germline; a read error may be responsible. J is TRBJ1-1 and V is TRBV2; TRBD1 is a possible D gene (5 bases). The germline V gene encodes CDR1 SNHLY and CDR2 FYNNEI. The CDR3 has 13 amino acids. DNA of the CDR3: TGTGCCAACAGTGGACACCAGAGCACTGAAGCTTTCTTT. It yields the protein CANSGHQSTEAFF.

This chain connects TRBV10-2 to TRBJ2-1, with TRBD1 matching over 7 bases. The trim removed 8 bases at V and 6 bases at J, leaving 4 bases unmatched. Per germline, CDR1 WSHSY and CDR2 SAAADI. This CDR3 is built from 12 residues. For the CDR3, the DNA is TGCGCCAGCTCAGGGACAGTCAATGAGCAGTTCTTC. Translating it yields CASSGTVNEQFF.

In this sample, this clonotype turned up a few times. As DNA, the CDR3 is TGTGCCAGTAGTGCCGGGACAGTAAATAATTCACCCCTCCACTTT. This gives the protein CASSAGTVNNSPLHF. The chain links TRBV19 to TRBJ1-6, with TRBD1 identical over 7 bases. V gave up 5 bases and J gave up 5 bases; unmatched junction bases: 6. Looked up from germline, CDR1 is LNHDA and CDR2 is SQIVND (reference sequence). This CDR3 has 15 residues.

Comment on this clonotype: The limits of the CDR3 on the DNA are not certain, so only TCRdb's listed CDR3 is given. The chain is built from TRBV19 and TRBJ1-3; the table's D call, TRBD1, has no DNA check behind it. With termini counted, the CDR3 has 17 amino acids. Germline V gives CDR1 LNHDA, CDR2 SQIVND (reference sequence). CDR3 residues: CASSISPDSSSGNTIYF.

DNA for the CDR3: TGCGCCAGCAGCTTGGGACAGGGTTCAGATACGCAGTATTTT. Translated: CASSLGQGSDTQYF. The chain has TRBV5-1 and TRBJ2-3; 7 bases match TRBD1. J lost 4 bases, V lost 0 bases, and 2 bases had no gene match. CDR1 and CDR2 (germline): SGHRS, YFSETQ. The CDR3 has 14 residues. The full variable domain, with the rest looked up from reference TRBV5-1 and TRBJ2-3, is KAGVTQTPRYLIKTRGQQVTLSCSPISGHRSVSWYQQTPGQGLQFLFEYFSETQRNKGNFPGRFSGRQFSNSRSEMNVSTLELGDSALYLCASSLGQGSDTQYFGPGTRLTVL.

This clonotype has a handful of counts. V gene TRBV19 combines with J gene TRBJ2-7; either TRBD1 or TRBD2 may supply D (6 bases each). From germline, CDR1 is LNHDA and CDR2 SQIVND (reference sequence). CDR3 length: 14 amino acids. Trimming pared 9 bases from V and 2 bases from J, leaving 17 bases between. The CDR3 sequence is CASNRGESTYEQYF. CDR3 in DNA: TGTGCCAGCAATAGGGGGGAATCCACCTACGAGCAGTACTTC.

The rearrangement uses TRBV5-4 and TRBJ1-6; D is unresolved. Per germline, CDR1 SGHNT and CDR2 YYREEE (reference sequence). This CDR3 comprises 14 residues. Between the trimmed V and J ends, which lost 1 base and 4 bases, there was a span of 6 bases. The CDR3 loop is CASSLRVYNSPLHF. The CDR3 nucleotides read TGTGCCAGCAGCTTGCGGGTTTATAATTCACCCCTCCACTTT.

This chain joins TRBV7-9 and TRBJ1-1; 7 bases match TRBD1. The trim removed 4 bases at V and 6 bases at J, leaving 5 bases unmatched. Germline loops: CDR1 SEHNR, CDR2 FQNEAQ (reference sequence). This CDR3 is 13 amino acids long. CDR3 DNA: TGTGCCAGCAGCTCAGAAGGGGGCGCTGAAGCTTTCTTT. It encodes CASSSEGGAEAFF.

A few counts support this clonotype. This chain connects TRBV7-2 to TRBJ1-2; D is undetermined. Per the germline V gene, CDR1 is SGHTA and CDR2 is FQGNSA. The CDR3 runs 15 residues. V dropped 0 bases and J dropped 8 bases, with 16 bases sitting between them. In DNA form, the CDR3 reads TGTGCCAGCAGCTTAGCGAGCGGTCTAAGGATGGGCTACACCTTC. Translating gives CASSLASGLRMGYTF.

This rearrangement joins TRBV2 to TRBJ2-7, with 9 bases fitting TRBD1. The CDR3 has 13 amino acids. Germline CDR1 and CDR2: SNHLY and FYNNEI. Trimming cost V 10 bases and J 2 bases; bases outside gene matches: 6. This CDR3 is CANSDRGAYEQYF. The CDR3 DNA reads as TGTGCCAACTCGGACAGGGGAGCCTACGAGCAGTACTTC.

The sample holds one count of this clonotype. The chain combines TRBV20-1 with TRBJ1-6; D uncertain. Per the germline V gene, CDR1 is DFQATT and CDR2 is SNEGSKA (reference sequence). The CDR3 spans 14 residues. Trimming took off 5 bases at V and 6 bases at J, with 14 bases between the two ends. Here the CDR3 DNA reads TGCAGTGCTTCGGAGCAGCCACTTAATTCACCCCTCCACTTT. This sequence encodes CSASEQPLNSPLHF.

The sample holds a few counts of this clonotype. The V gene is TRBV11-2, the J gene TRBJ1-3; TRBD1 is a possible D gene (5 bases). The CDR3 is 16 residues long. Trimming cost V 0 bases and J 4 bases, with 13 bases left between them. Per germline, CDR1 SGHAT and CDR2 FQNNGV. In DNA, the CDR3 is TGTGCCAGCAGCTTAGAAGGCAGGGTATACGGAAACACCATATATTTT. Translation: CASSLEGRVYGNTIYF.

Many counts were recorded for this clonotype. The chain combines TRBV7-9 with TRBJ1-2; D not certain. Germline CDR1 and CDR2: SEHNR and FQNEAQ (reference sequence). The CDR3 consists of 16 residues. Trimming removed 1 base at V and 8 bases at J, with 20 bases between. The CDR3 bases are TGTGCCAGCAGCTTAGGTGGGCAGCGCAGCATCCGGGGCTACACCTTC. This gives the protein CASSLGGQRSIRGYTF.

This chain connects TRBV20-1 to TRBJ2-1, with a weak D call TRBD2 (5 bases). The CDR3 has 14 amino acids. V was clipped by 6 bases and J by 7 bases, with 19 bases between them. Per the germline V gene, CDR1 is DFQATT and CDR2 is SNEGSKA (reference sequence). CDR3 DNA: TGCAGTGCCCCTTCCCGGCTAGCTCCAAATGAGCAGTTCTTC. This codes for CSAPSRLAPNEQFF.

This clonotype has a count of ten or more. The chain uses TRBV6-1 and TRBJ2-1, with TRBD1 matching over 7 bases. This CDR3 is 14 amino acids long. The V segment lost 6 bases and the J segment 8 bases; nucleotides outside the gene matches: 10. Germline assignment: CDR1 MNHNS and CDR2 SASEGT. This chain's CDR3 is CASRRDREKDEQFF. CDR3 nucleotides: TGTGCCAGCAGACGAGACAGGGAGAAGGATGAGCAGTTCTTC.

A word on this clonotype: Given the absence of the conserved phenylalanine or tryptophan at the CDR3 end, a read error is likely. The CDR3 sequence: CATSPRAGSYGYTI. The CDR3 DNA follows: TGTGCCACCAGCCCGAGGGCAGGGAGCTATGGCTACACCATC. This chain connects TRBV15 to TRBJ1-2; tentatively, D is TRBD1 (5 bases). CDR1 is LNHNV, CDR2 YYDKDF, per germline (reference sequence). V lost 5 bases, J lost 4 bases, and 14 bases lay in between. The CDR3 length is 14 residues.

This CDR3 reads CASRPTRSPYNEQFF. In DNA form, the CDR3 reads TGTGCCAGCAGACCCACTAGGAGCCCCTACAATGAGCAGTTCTTC. The chain employs TRBV6-1 and TRBJ2-1, with D perhaps matching TRBD2 (5 bases). The V and J ends lost 6 bases and 2 bases respectively, with 14 bases between them. The CDR3 is 15 residues long. Per germline, CDR1 MNHNS and CDR2 SASEGT.

The V and J genes are TRBV20-1 and TRBJ1-5; a weak D match, TRBD1 (5 bases). Germline CDR1 is DFQATT and CDR2 is SNEGSKA (reference sequence). The V and J ends lost 5 bases and 3 bases respectively, with 20 bases between them. This CDR3 spans 16 amino acids. The CDR3 DNA follows: TGCAGTGCTGGAAGGGACCGATCCCCTTCCAATCAGCCCCAGCATTTT. Translation gives CSAGRDRSPSNQPQHF.

In regard to this clonotype: A much larger clone differs by one base, so this may be a read error. The chain joins TRBV7-9 to TRBJ1-4, with TRBD1 matching over 7 bases. V trimming: 8 bases; J trimming: 5 bases; junction bases outside the gene matches: 11. The CDR3 extends over 15 amino acids. Germline V CDR1 and CDR2: SEHNR, FQNEAQ (reference sequence). The CDR3 sequence is CASVYLGQKNEKLFF. CDR3 DNA sequence: TGTGCCAGCGTATACTTGGGACAGAAAAATGAAAAACTGTTTTTT.

This clonotype was picked up many times. V usage is TRBV7-3 and J usage is TRBJ2-3, with D perhaps matching TRBD1 (5 bases). The V end lost 5 bases, the J end lost 5 bases, and 14 bases lay between the germline ends. The CDR3 spans 14 residues. CDR1 SGHTA and CDR2 FQGTGA come from the germline V gene. CDR3 sequence reads: CASSPRGAQDTQYF. CDR3 nucleotide sequence: TGTGCCAGCAGCCCCCGTGGGGCACAAGATACGCAGTATTTT.

In the case of this clonotype: A single base separates this from a much larger clone, so it may be a read error. The J gene is TRBJ1-1, the V gene TRBV6-5; tentative D call: TRBD1 (6 bases). From germline, CDR1 is MNHEY and CDR2 SVGAGI. Trimming took off 7 bases at V and 3 bases at J, with 12 bases between the two ends. This CDR3 is 13 amino acids long. CDR3 sequence reads: CASTRDMDTEAFF. The DNA for the CDR3 is TGTGCCAGCACGCGGGACATGGACACTGAAGCTTTCTTT.

On this clonotype: A junction boundary mismatches the germline segment, possibly from a read error. The chain joins TRBV7-8 to TRBJ1-6; no firm D call. This CDR3 is 12 amino acids long. The germline V gene encodes CDR1 SGHVS and CDR2 FQNEAQ. CDR3 sequence: CAGSFSGSPLHF. The CDR3 DNA reads TGTGCCGGCAGCTTCTCAGGTTCACCCCTCCACTTT.

The chain uses TRBV19 and TRBJ1-5, with D hard to call. The V and J ends lost 7 bases and 7 bases respectively, with 20 bases between them. This CDR3 is 15 amino acids long. Per germline, CDR1 LNHDA and CDR2 SQIVND (reference sequence). The CDR3 region has the DNA TGTGCCAGTACCATAGGAGCGTCGGCGGGGCAGCCCCAGCATTTT. The encoded protein is CASTIGASAGQPQHF.

This clonotype was counted at least ten times. This sequence joins TRBV5-4 and TRBJ2-4; D is unclear. The germline CDR1 and CDR2 sequences are SGHNT and YYREEE (reference sequence). Trimming took 1 base from V and 8 from J, leaving 13 bases between them. The CDR3 has 14 residues. CDR3 region: CASSLIGYSDIQYF. The CDR3 region has the DNA TGTGCCAGCAGCTTGATTGGTTATTCGGACATTCAGTACTTC.